This TCR beta chain came from a study of siplizumab effects on memory and regulatory T cells. Broader study findings: Some alloreactive sequences were traceable to unstimulated CD4+ memory cells, and siplizumab significantly reduced them.

With respect to this clone: Its antigen remains unidentified.

Trimming removed 0 bases from V and 2 bases from J, with 7 bases in between. CDR3 size: 14 residues. CDR1 and CDR2 from the germline V gene are SGHDT and YYEEEE. The method was immunoSEQ multiplex PCR; TCRdb's version includes in-frame clones alone and lacks a portion of them. The sample lists over 85,000 clones, roughly 92% seen once, with approximately 1.2% in the top ten. The genes are TRBV5-6 and TRBJ2-3; D call uncertain. Specimen: CD4+ T cells sorted from blood. This TCR came from a human donor in good health. In DNA, the CDR3 is TGTGCCAGCAGCTTGGGGCAGCTCACAGATACGCAGTATTTT. Its protein product is CASSLGQLTDTQYF.